This T cell receptor (beta chain) was sequenced during a study of blood T cell repertoires in COVID-19. Across the whole study: Material from acute and convalescent COVID-19 was sourced from the United States, Italy and Spain.

Germline V lookup: CDR1 LGHNA, CDR2 YNFKEQ. This CDR3 region has 16 residues. V was pared by 0 bases and J by 4 bases, with 7 bases of the junction left unmatched. Per the original methods: It was from reference gene primer amplification that nucleated cell counts were estimated. Sequenced by immunoSEQ multiplex PCR; TCRdb stores in-frame clones only, minus some. Clone size and the V and J calls come from that table; the DNA yielded D and trimming. The data contain approximately 70,000 clones, approximately 83% of them singletons. This clone was recorded a few times. The clonotype originates from an elderly man with active or convalescent COVID-19. Material for sequencing was peripheral blood. The rearrangement uses TRBV4-2 and TRBJ2-5, with 8 bases aligning to TRBD2. CDR3 sequence: CASSQDISGEVETQYF. As DNA, the CDR3 is TGTGCCAGCAGCCAAGATATTAGCGGGGAAGTAGAGACCCAGTACTTC.